The entry below describes one T cell receptor beta chain. This sample was taken from a study of shared clonotypes between healthy human individuals. The data were produced by immunoSEQ multiplex PCR, yet TCRdb's version contains in-frame clones alone and is incomplete. The data show approximately 2.5 million clones, around 90% seen once. This CDR3 spans 17 amino acids. Germline CDR1 reads MGHRA; CDR2 reads YSYEKL. Trimming removed 1 base from V and 4 bases from J, with 16 bases in between. The TCR sequence derives from a man aged 18 to 30 in good health. Sequences were obtained from naive CD4+ T cells sorted from blood. Subset noted: CD45RA+ positively selected. The genes are TRBV4-1 and TRBJ2-2; D might be TRBD1 (6 bases). The CDR3 region is CASSQGGMGAATGELFF. In DNA, the CDR3 is TGCGCCAGCAGCCAAGGGGGGATGGGGGCAGCCACCGGGGAGCTGTTTTTT.